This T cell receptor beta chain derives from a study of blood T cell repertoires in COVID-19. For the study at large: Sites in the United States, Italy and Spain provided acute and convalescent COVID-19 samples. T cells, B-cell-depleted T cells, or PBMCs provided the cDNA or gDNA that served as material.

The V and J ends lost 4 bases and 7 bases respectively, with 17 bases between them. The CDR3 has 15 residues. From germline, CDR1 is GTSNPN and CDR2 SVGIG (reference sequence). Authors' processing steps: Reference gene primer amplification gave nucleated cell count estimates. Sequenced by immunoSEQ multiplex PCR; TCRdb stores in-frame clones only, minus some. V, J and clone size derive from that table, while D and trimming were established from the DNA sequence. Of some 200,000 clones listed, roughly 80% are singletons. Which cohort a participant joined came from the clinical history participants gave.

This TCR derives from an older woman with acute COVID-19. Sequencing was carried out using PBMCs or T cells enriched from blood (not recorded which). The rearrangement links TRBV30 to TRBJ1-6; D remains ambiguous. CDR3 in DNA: TGTGCCTGGACCCATTACTCCGGGAGGAATTCACCCCTCCACTTT. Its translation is CAWTHYSGRNSPLHF.